This paragraph covers one T cell receptor (beta chain) sequence. Per the authors' pipeline: Amplification with reference gene primers provided the estimates of nucleated cell counts. Profiling relied on immunoSEQ multiplex PCR, and the TCRdb table lists in-frame clones only, not all of them. For V, J and clone size, that table is used; D and trimming come from the DNA. The sample gives around 300,000 clones, 89% of which show up once; 1.5% to 2% is in the top ten. The data are from a study of blood T cell repertoires in COVID-19. Recovery meant two consecutive negative NP/OP PCR tests, professional clearance, or resolved symptoms. Sequencing was done on a sample of PBMCs or T cells enriched from blood (not recorded which). The origin of this receptor is a woman between 40 and 50 years old who had recovered from COVID-19.

The DNA for the CDR3 is TGTGCCAGCAGCGGCCTGACTGGGGGGGACTATGGCTACACCTTC. Its protein product is CASSGLTGGDYGYTF. The chain couples TRBV6-5 to TRBJ1-2; possibly TRBD1 for D (5 bases). The CDR3 is made up of 15 amino acids. Germline V gene data show CDR1 as MNHEY and CDR2 as SVGAGI. The V and J ends lost 6 bases and 3 bases respectively, with 17 bases between them.